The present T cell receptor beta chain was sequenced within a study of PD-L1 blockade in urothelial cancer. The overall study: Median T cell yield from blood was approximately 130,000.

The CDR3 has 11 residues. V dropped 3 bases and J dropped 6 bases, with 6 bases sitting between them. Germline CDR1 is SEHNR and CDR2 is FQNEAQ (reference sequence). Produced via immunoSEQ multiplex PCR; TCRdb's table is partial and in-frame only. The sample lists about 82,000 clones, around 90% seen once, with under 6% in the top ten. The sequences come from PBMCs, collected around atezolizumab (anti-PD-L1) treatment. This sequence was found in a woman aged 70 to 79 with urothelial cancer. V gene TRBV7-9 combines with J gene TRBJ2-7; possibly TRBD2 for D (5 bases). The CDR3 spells CASSFSGEQYF. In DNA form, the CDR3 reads TGTGCCAGCAGCTTCAGCGGCGAGCAGTACTTC.